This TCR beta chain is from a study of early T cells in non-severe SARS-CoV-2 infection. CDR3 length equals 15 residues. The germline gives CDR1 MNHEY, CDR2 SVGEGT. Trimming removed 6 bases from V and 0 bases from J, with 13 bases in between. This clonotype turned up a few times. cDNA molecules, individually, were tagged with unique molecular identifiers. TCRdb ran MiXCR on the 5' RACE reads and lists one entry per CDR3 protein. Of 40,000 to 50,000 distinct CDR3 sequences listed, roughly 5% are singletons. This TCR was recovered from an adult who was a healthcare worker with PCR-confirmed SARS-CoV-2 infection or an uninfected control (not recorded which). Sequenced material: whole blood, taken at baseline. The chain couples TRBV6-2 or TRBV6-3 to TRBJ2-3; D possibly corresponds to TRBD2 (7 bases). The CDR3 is CASSDRRESTDTQYF. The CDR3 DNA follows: TGTGCCAGCAGCGACAGGCGGGAGAGCACAGATACGCAGTATTTT.